Shown below are 9 T cell receptor beta chains from a single sample sequenced in a study of blood T cell repertoires in COVID-19 (dated by TCRdb to the early 2020s). The library was produced with the immunoSEQ multiplex PCR assay. The source is immuneACCESS, and TCRdb retained only in-frame sequences with V and J called. Part of the clones is not carried over; for the studies checked, unresolved V genes explain less than half of this, and the remainder is unexplained. This sample lists under 200,000 clones; approximately 86% were detected once. The leading ten clones occupy 7% to 8% of the sample. Material for sequencing was peripheral blood. The source of these receptors is a woman of 80 years or more in a cohort sampled during active or convalescent COVID-19.

The V and J genes are TRBV21-1 and TRBJ2-7; TRBD2, the D gene given by the table, was not confirmed from the DNA. TRBV21-1 represents a pseudogene. The CDR3 consists of 12 residues. This CDR3 reads CARTGLHYEQYV. The DNA of the CDR3 is TGTGCCAGAACGGGACTACACTACGAGCAGTACGTC.

Only one count was recorded for this clone. The rearrangement uses TRBV5-1 and TRBJ2-7, with 13 positions matching TRBD2. The V gene's germline CDR1 is SGHRS and CDR2 YFSETQ. The junction had 9 bases not matched to a gene; V was cut back by 0 bases and J by 3 bases. CDR3 length: 18 amino acids. The CDR3 sequence: CASSLEPGLAGFFYEQYV. CDR3 in DNA: TGCGCCAGCAGCTTGGAGCCGGGACTAGCGGGATTTTTCTACGAGCAGTACGTC.

V gene TRBV5-6 combines with J gene TRBJ2-3, with 8 bases matching TRBD1. CDR1 and CDR2 from the germline V gene are SGHDT and YYEEEE. This CDR3 has 14 amino acids. V trimming: 3 bases; J trimming: 5 bases; junction bases outside the gene matches: 5. The CDR3: CASSSGQVGDTQYF. In DNA form, the CDR3 reads TGTGCCAGCAGCTCGGGACAGGTTGGAGATACGCAGTATTTT.

The chain combines TRBV4-2 with TRBJ2-1; 11 nucleotides agree with TRBD2. Germline values: CDR1 LGHNA, CDR2 YNFKEQ. Unmatched junction bases numbered 4, after V lost 0 bases and J lost 9 bases. The CDR3 loop spans 15 amino acids. This CDR3 reads CASSQEGLAGGEQFF. DNA of the CDR3: TGTGCCAGCAGCCAAGAAGGGCTAGCGGGAGGTGAGCAGTTCTTC.

A single count supports this clone. The chain joins TRBV27 to TRBJ2-6; a weak D match, TRBD2 (5 bases). The length of the CDR3 is 16 residues. V shed 7 bases and J shed 0 bases, with 13 bases lying between them. Germline-derived CDR1 and CDR2 are MNHEY and SMNVEV (reference sequence). CDR3 sequence reads: CASKEHGLSGANVLTF. CDR3 nucleotides: TGTGCCAGCAAGGAACACGGACTCTCTGGGGCCAACGTCCTGACTTTC. Complete variable domain (other parts from reference TRBV27 and TRBJ2-6): EAQVTQNPRYLITVTGKKLTVTCSQNMNHEYMSWYRQDPGLGLRQIYYSMNVEVTDKGDVPEGYKVSRKEKRNFPLILESPSPNQTSLYFCASKEHGLSGANVLTFGAGSRLTVL.

The CDR3 sequence: CASSARTEAEAFF. The CDR3, as DNA: TGCGCCAGCAGTGCTAGGACAGAAGCTGAAGCTTTCTTT. The chain recombines TRBV10-1 with TRBJ1-1; D is possibly TRBD1 (6 bases). V was pared by 4 bases and J by 6 bases, with 12 bases between. This CDR3 contains 13 residues. The germline V gene encodes CDR1 WNHNN and CDR2 SYGVQD (reference sequence).

The V gene is TRBV5-6, the J gene TRBJ1-2, with TRBD1 as a possible D gene (6 bases). Trimming removed 4 bases at V and 6 bases at J, with 19 bases between. This CDR3 has 15 residues. CDR1 SGHDT and CDR2 YYEEEE come from the germline V gene. The CDR3, as DNA: TGTGCCAGCAGCCCTCCATCGTCAGGGGCGCATGGCTACACCTTC. This gives the protein CASSPPSSGAHGYTF.

The V gene is TRBV5-1, the J gene TRBJ2-4; 10 bases fit TRBD2. V dropped 4 bases and J dropped 8; count of bases not matched to a gene: 15. Germline V gene lookup returns CDR1 SGHRS and CDR2 YFSETQ. The CDR3 contains 17 residues. The CDR3 DNA follows: TGCGCCAGCAGCCCCCAGCCAGCGGGGGGGCCATCGGACATTCAGTACTTC. Translation: CASSPQPAGGPSDIQYF.

The chain employs TRBV4-2 and TRBJ1-5, with D unresolved. Per the germline V gene, CDR1 is LGHNA and CDR2 is YNFKEQ. Trimming cost V 0 bases and J 6 bases, with 12 bases left between them. This CDR3 has 15 amino acids. This CDR3 is CASSQEAVGGQPQHF. CDR3 bases: TGTGCCAGCAGCCAAGAGGCGGTCGGAGGTCAGCCCCAGCATTTT.